This T cell receptor (beta chain) came from a study of CD8+ T cells in alopecia areata. Looking at the study overall: Twice a day, 5 to 10 mg of oral tofacitinib was administered to treated patients. Study results and caveats: Greater clonality was observed in lesional scalp samples, especially alopecia totalis/universalis, versus normal scalp.

V was cut by 3 bases and J by 8 bases, with 14 bases left in between. From germline, CDR1 is KGHSH and CDR2 LQKENI. The CDR3 has 14 residues. Extraction and reverse transcription of RNA yielded cDNA as the sequencing template. Sequencing used immunoSEQ multiplex PCR; TCRdb keeps in-frame clones, though not all of them. Seen here are more than 95,000 clones, 41% observed once, and the top ten hold approximately 1.4%. Peripheral blood and lesional scalp punch biopsies were taken from alopecia areata patients. Sorting of PBMCs yielded the CD4+ and CD8+ T cells. On this clone: What it binds is not known.

Sequencing was carried out using CD4+ T cells sorted from blood. This TCR derives from a human donor with alopecia areata. The rearrangement joins TRBV18 to TRBJ2-4; D is possibly TRBD1 (6 bases). The CDR3 DNA reads TGTGCCAGCTCACCCGGGACAAACTCAGACATTCAGTACTTC. It specifies CASSPGTNSDIQYF.